These 8 T cell receptor beta chains originate from one sample sequenced in a study of blood T cell repertoires in COVID-19. TCRdb keeps only in-frame clones here, not all; method: immunoSEQ multiplex PCR. The profile shows hundreds of thousands of clones, about 88% of them singletons. Sequences were obtained from peripheral blood. Receptors were obtained from a middle-aged man with acute or convalescent COVID-19.

The chain recombines TRBV4-1 with TRBJ2-2, with 9 bases matching TRBD2. Per the germline V gene, CDR1 is MGHRA and CDR2 is YSYEKL. V shed 2 bases and J 4 bases; nucleotides not matched to a gene: 8. This CDR3 is built from 17 residues. In nucleotides, the CDR3 is TGCGCCAGCAGCCAACCAGGCCCTAGCGGGGCCACCGGGGAGCTGTTTTTT. This translates into CASSQPGPSGATGELFF.

The gene calls are TRBV28 and TRBJ2-2; 10 nucleotides align to TRBD2. After removal of 1 base from V and 3 bases from J, the junction contained 5 bases not matched to a gene. Per germline, CDR1 MDHEN and CDR2 SYDVKM. CDR3 size: 17 residues. The CDR3 bases are TGTGCCAGCAGTTTATATCGTAGCGGGAGGCACACCGGGGAGCTGTTTTTT. It specifies CASSLYRSGRHTGELFF.

On this clone itself: The junction and the germline gene differ at one end; a read error may be behind it. V and J are TRBV29-1 and TRBJ1-2; 8 bases match TRBD1. The CDR3 runs to 13 residues. Germline CDR1 reads SQVTM; CDR2 reads ANQGSEA. CDR3 loop: CSVEEPGGNGYTF. The CDR3 coding sequence is TGCAGCGTCGAAGAACCAGGGGGCAATGGCTACACCTTC.

The J gene is TRBJ2-2, the V gene TRBV28, with 8 bases matching TRBD1. V was clipped by 5 bases and J by 4 bases; unmatched bases: 18. The CDR3 runs 19 residues. CDR1 is MDHEN and CDR2 is SYDVKM in the germline V gene. CDR3 nucleotides: TGTGCCAGCAGTCCCAGGACAGGGTACCTATTTAGTAGCACCGGGGAGCTGTTTTTT. It codes for CASSPRTGYLFSSTGELFF.

The chain links TRBV12-3 or TRBV12-4 to TRBJ1-1; D remains unclear. This CDR3 has 13 amino acids. The V end lost 4 bases, the J end lost 4 bases, and 10 bases lay between the germline ends. As DNA, the CDR3 is TGTGCCAGCAGTTGGGGAGGACTCACTGAAGCTTTCTTT. Translating it yields CASSWGGLTEAFF.

This clone was seen once. The V and J genes are TRBV7-9 and TRBJ2-7; 9 bases are shared with TRBD1. CDR3 length: 16 amino acids. Losses at the gene ends were 1 base for V and 1 base for J; bases not matched to a gene: 5. Germline values: CDR1 SEHNR, CDR2 FQNEAQ (reference sequence). CDR3 in DNA: TGTGCCAGCAGCTTAGGTACCGGGACAGGGTCCTACGAGCAGTACTTC. This encodes CASSLGTGTGSYEQYF. Together with reference TRBV7-9 and TRBJ2-7, the CDR3 gives the full variable domain: DTGVSQNPRHKITKRGQNVTFRCDPISEHNRLYWYRQTLGQGPEFLTYFQNEAQLEKSRLLSDRFSAERPKGSFSTLEIQRTEQGDSAMYLCASSLGTGTGSYEQYFGPGTRLTVT.

V usage is TRBV10-2 and J usage is TRBJ2-7; no definite D call. The CDR3 spans 13 residues. Germline V lookup: CDR1 WSHSY, CDR2 SAAADI. V shed 7 bases and J shed 2 bases, with 12 bases lying between them. CDR3 loop: CASTVTPTYEQYF. CDR3 bases: TGCGCCAGCACCGTGACTCCGACCTACGAGCAGTACTTC.

The V and J genes are TRBV7-6 and TRBJ2-7; TRBD2 is a possible D gene (5 bases). The CDR3 has 13 amino acids. Between the trimmed V and J ends, which lost 3 bases and 3 bases, there was a span of 9 bases. Germline CDR1 reads SGHVS; CDR2 reads FNYEAQ. CDR3 in amino acids: CASSLATSYEQYF. As DNA, the CDR3 is TGTGCCAGCAGCTTGGCAACTAGCTACGAGCAGTACTTC.